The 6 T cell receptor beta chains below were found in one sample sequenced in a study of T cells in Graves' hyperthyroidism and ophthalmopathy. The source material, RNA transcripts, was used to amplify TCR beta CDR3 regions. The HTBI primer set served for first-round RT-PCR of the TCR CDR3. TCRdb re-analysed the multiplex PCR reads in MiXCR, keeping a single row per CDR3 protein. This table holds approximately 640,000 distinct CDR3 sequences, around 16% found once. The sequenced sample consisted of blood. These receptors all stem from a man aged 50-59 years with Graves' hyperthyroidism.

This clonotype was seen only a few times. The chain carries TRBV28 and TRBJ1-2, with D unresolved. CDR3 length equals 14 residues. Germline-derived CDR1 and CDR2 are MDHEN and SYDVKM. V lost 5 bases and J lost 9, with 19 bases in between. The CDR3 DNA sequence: TGTGCCAGCAGTGACATCCTCGGGCAGGCGAGCTACACCTTC. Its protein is CASSDILGQASYTF.

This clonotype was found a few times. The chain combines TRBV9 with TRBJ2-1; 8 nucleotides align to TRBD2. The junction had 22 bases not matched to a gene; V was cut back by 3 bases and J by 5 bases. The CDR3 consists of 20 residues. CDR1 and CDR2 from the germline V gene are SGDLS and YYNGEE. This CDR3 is CASSANLRLAGLDLDNEQFF. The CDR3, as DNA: TGTGCCAGCAGCGCGAACTTGAGGCTAGCGGGCTTAGACCTTGACAATGAGCAGTTCTTC.

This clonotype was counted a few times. CDR3 sequence: CASSLAGRLAKNIQYF. CDR3 sequence (DNA): TGTGCCAGCAGTTTAGCCGGGAGGTTAGCCAAAAACATTCAGTACTTC. The V gene is TRBV28, the J gene TRBJ2-4, with 7 bases identical to TRBD2. CDR3 length: 16 amino acids. The V gene end was trimmed by 2 bases and the J gene end by 0 bases; junction bases not matched to a gene: 4. Germline V gene data show CDR1 as MDHEN and CDR2 as SYDVKM.

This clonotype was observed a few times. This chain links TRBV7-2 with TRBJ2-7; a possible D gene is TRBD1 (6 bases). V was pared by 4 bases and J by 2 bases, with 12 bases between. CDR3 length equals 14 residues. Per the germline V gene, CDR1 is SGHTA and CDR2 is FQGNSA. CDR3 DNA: TGTGCCAGCAGCTCCGGGACATACACCTACGAGCAGTACTTC. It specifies CASSSGTYTYEQYF.

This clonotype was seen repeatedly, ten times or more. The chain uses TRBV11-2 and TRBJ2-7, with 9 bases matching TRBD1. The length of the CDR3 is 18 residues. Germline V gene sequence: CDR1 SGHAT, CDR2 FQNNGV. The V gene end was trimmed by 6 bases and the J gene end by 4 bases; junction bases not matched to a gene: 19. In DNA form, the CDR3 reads TGTGCCAGCAGACGCCCGGGACAGGGAAAAGGGGCAAAGTACGAGCAGTACTTC. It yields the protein CASRRPGQGKGAKYEQYF.

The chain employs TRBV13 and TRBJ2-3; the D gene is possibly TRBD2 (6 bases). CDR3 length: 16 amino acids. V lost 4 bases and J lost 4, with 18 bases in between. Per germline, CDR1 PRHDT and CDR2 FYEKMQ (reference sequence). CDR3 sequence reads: CASSSLGLTSPDTQYF. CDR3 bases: TGTGCCAGCAGCTCCCTGGGCCTGACTAGTCCAGATACGCAGTATTTT.